The source of this T cell receptor (beta chain) is a study of TIL therapy for anti-PD-1-resistant metastatic lung cancer. The libraries were made with immunoSEQ v3. Assay: immunoSEQ multiplex PCR; the TCRdb copy retains only in-frame clones and omits some. This repertoire shows tens of thousands of clones, around 86% found once; its top ten account for approximately 2.8%. Regarding this clone: Its antigen is currently unknown.

Germline loops: CDR1 SGHRS, CDR2 YFSETQ. V was shortened by 4 bases and J by 7 bases, with 17 bases between the two germline ends. The CDR3 extends over 15 amino acids. Stated time point: pre-treatment sample, taken before nivolumab and TIL therapy. Study-wide findings and caveats: After infusion, TIL clonotypes partly replaced peripheral T cells and declined over months.

The receptor was isolated from a person between 25 and 80 years old with non-small cell lung cancer. The rearrangement uses TRBV5-1 and TRBJ1-4, with D tentatively TRBD1 (6 bases). The sequencing here drew on blood, taken at baseline. The CDR3 DNA reads as TGCGCCAGCAGCCAAGCCGGGGACATCGGTGAAAAACTGTTTTTT. Its protein product is CASSQAGDIGEKLFF.